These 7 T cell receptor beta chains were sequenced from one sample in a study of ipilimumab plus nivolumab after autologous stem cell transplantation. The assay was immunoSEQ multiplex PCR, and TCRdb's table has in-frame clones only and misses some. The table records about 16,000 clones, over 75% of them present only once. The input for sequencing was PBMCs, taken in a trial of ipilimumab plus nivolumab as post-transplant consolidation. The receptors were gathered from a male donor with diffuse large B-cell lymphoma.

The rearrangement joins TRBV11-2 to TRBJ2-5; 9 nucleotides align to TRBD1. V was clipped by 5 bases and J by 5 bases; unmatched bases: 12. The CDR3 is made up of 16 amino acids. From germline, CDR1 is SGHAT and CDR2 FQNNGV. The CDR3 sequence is CASSRNRQGGWETQYF. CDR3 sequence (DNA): TGTGCCAGCAGCCGGAACCGACAGGGGGGCTGGGAGACCCAGTACTTC.

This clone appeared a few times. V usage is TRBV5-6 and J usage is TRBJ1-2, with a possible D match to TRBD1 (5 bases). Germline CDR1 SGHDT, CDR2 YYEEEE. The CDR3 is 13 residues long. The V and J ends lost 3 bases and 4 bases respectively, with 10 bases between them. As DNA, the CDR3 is TGTGCCAGCAGCTCCGGACAAGTCTATGGCTACACCTTC. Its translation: CASSSGQVYGYTF.

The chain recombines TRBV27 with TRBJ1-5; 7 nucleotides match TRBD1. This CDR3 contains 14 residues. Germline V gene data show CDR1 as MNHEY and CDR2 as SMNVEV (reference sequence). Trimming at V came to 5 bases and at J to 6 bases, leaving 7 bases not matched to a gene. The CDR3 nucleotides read TGTGCCAGCAGTGAGACAGGGATTGTTCAGCCCCAGCATTTT. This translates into CASSETGIVQPQHF.

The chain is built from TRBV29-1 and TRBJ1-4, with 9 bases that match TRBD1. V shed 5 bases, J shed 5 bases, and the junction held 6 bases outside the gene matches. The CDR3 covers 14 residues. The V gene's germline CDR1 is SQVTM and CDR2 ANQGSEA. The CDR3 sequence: CSVITGGINEKLFF. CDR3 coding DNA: TGCAGCGTTATAACAGGGGGCATCAATGAAAAACTGTTTTTT.

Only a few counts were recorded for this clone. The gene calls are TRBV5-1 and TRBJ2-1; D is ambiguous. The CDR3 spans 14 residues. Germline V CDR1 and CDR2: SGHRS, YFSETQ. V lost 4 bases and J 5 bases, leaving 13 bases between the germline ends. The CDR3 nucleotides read TGCGCCAGCAGCCCCCAAGTCAGCAACAATGAGCAGTTCTTC. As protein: CASSPQVSNNEQFF.

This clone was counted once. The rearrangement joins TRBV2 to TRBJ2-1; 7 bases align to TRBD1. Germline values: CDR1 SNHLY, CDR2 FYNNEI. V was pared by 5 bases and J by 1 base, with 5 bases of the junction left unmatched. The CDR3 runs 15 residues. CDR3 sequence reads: CASSTGTASYNEQFF. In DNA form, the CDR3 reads TGTGCCAGCAGTACCGGGACAGCTTCCTACAATGAGCAGTTCTTC.

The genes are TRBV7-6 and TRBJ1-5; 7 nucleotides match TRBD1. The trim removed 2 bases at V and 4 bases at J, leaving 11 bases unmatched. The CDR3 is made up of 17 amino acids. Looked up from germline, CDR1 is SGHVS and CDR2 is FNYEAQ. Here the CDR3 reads CASSLWGDRSLNQPQHF. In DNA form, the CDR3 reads TGTGCCAGCAGCTTATGGGGGGACAGAAGCCTAAATCAGCCCCAGCATTTT. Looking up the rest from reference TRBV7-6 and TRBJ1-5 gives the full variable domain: GAGVSQSPRYKVTKRGQDVALRCDPISGHVSLYWYRQALGQGPEFLTYFNYEAQQDKSGLPNDRFSAERPEGSISTLTIQRTEQRDSAMYRCASSLWGDRSLNQPQHFGDGTRLSIL.